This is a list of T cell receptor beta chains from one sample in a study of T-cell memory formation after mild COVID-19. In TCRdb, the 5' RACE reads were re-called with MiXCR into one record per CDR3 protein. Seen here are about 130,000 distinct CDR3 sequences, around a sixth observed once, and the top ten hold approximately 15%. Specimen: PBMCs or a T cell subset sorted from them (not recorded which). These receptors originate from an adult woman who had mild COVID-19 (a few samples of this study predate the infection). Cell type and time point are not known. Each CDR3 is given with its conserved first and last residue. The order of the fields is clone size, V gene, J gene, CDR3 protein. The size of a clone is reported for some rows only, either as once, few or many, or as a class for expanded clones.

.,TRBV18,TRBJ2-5,CASSTGTIQETQYF
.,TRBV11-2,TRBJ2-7,CASSLGYSAGEDTYEQYF
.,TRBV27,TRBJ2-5,CASSLNGLAGAWKQETQYF
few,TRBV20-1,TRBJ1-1,CSARVRHSRRGMSITEAFF
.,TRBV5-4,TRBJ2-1,CASSGGLEDEQFF
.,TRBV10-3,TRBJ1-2,CAISDTRDRGPMSPDGYTF
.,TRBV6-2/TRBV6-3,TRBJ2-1,CASSRGGAYNEQFF
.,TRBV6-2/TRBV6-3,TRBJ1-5,CASSGGTEDHQPQHF
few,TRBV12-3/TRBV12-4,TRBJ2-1,CASSSGTLNEQFF
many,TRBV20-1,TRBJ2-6,CSATRWGETGANVLTF
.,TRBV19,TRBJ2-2,CASSGLRDTGELFF
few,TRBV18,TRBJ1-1,CASRPPGVMNTEAFF
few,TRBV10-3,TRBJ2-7,CAISGGYRVPSSYEQYF
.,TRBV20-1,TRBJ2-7,CSATGTGTEQYF
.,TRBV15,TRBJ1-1,CATSGRLNTEAFF
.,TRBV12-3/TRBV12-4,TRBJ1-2,CASSPGQGANAYGYTF
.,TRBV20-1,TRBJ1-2,CSASTGDYGYTF
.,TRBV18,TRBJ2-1,CASSPGTSRREQFF
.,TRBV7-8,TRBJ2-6,CASSPRTGFGVSGANVLTF
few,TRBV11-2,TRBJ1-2,CASSLGARLAYGYTF
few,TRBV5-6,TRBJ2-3,CASSRIQRQLTDTQYF
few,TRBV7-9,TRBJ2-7,CASSFPPGRGRREQYF
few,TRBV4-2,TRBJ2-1,CASSHLLAGEGELFF
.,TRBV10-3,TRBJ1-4,CAISDSGAVNEKLFF
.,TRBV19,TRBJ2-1,CASSPRLADTYNEQFF
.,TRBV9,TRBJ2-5,CASSRTSKETQYF
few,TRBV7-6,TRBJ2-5,CASSFGGGRETQYF
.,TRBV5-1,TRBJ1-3,CASSLTGSGNTIYF
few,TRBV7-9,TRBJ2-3,CASSYLGLARRTDTQYF
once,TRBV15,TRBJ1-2,CATSRKDRTNYGYTF
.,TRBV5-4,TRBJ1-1,CASSSGLTPEAFF
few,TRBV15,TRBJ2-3,CATSRDGGRFSTTSTDTQYF
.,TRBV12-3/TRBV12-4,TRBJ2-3,CASSSTSGGADTQYF
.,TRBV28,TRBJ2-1,CASNGKPQRGNEQFF
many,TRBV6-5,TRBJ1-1,CASVDRVFAEAFF
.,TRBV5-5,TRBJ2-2,CASSLVPGVNTGELFF
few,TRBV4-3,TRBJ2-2,CASSHRSNTGELFF
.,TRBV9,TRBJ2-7,CASSVGPDSYEQYF
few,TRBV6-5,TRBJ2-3,CASSYGTTDTDTQYF
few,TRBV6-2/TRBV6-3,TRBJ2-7,CASSSRYEQYF
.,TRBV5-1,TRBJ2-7,CASSPILAGGPGEQYF
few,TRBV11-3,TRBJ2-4,CASSLRGGPNIQYF
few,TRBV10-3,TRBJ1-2,CAISDLEGTGGGYGYTF
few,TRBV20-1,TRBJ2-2,CSAGGTSFTGELFF
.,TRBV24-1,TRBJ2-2,CATMRQGSGELFF
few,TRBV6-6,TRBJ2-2,CASSYSIVVAATGELFF
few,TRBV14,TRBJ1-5,CASSQDTRQPQHF
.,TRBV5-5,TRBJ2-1,CASSPDHNEQFF
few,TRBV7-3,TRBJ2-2,CASSPTPSGGNTGELFF